One sample yielded the 20 T cell receptor beta chains listed below, sequenced in a study of radiation and T cells in renal cell carcinoma. Specified time point: baseline pretreatment blood. Noted treatment: 15 Gy SBRT to primary tumor, nephrectomy 4 weeks later. Data came from immunoSEQ multiplex PCR; TCRdb stores just in-frame clones and leaves some out. In the table there are 150,000 or so clones, 83% of which are singletons. Sequenced material: blood, taken from a patient whose treatment included radiotherapy and nephrectomy. The receptors were gathered from a woman aged 50 to 60 with renal cell carcinoma.

The sample holds a few counts of this clone. The chain combines TRBV5-1 with TRBJ1-2, with TRBD1 identical over 7 bases. In germline, CDR1 is SGHRS, CDR2 YFSETQ. This CDR3 is 13 amino acids long. V shed 2 bases, J shed 7 bases, and the junction held 5 bases outside the gene matches. CDR3 region: CASSFTGAGGYTF. The CDR3 nucleotides read TGCGCCAGCAGCTTTACAGGGGCAGGTGGCTACACCTTC. The full variable domain, completed using reference TRBV5-1 and TRBJ1-2, is KAGVTQTPRYLIKTRGQQVTLSCSPISGHRSVSWYQQTPGQGLQFLFEYFSETQRNKGNFPGRFSGRQFSNSRSEMNVSTLELGDSALYLCASSFTGAGGYTFGSGTRLTVV.

The V call is TRBV7-8, the J call TRBJ2-3; 13 bases fit TRBD2. This CDR3 is built from 18 residues. With V trimmed by 0 bases and J by 0 bases, 3 bases remained unmatched. Germline V gene lookup returns CDR1 SGHVS and CDR2 FQNEAQ. CDR3: CASSLAGTSGMSTDTQYF. The CDR3 nucleotides read TGTGCCAGCAGCTTAGCAGGGACTAGCGGGATGAGCACAGATACGCAGTATTTT.

The CDR3 bases are TGTGCCAGCAGTGAAGAGGGGTACCAAGAGACCCAGTACTTC. Amino acids: CASSEEGYQETQYF. The chain is built from TRBV25-1 and TRBJ2-5; tentatively, D is TRBD1 or TRBD2 (5 bases each). Trimming took off 2 bases at V and 0 bases at J, with 7 bases between the two ends. Germline CDR1 and CDR2: MGHDK and SYGVNS. The CDR3 extends over 14 amino acids.

The gene calls are TRBV20-1 and TRBJ2-1; D assignment may be TRBD1 or TRBD2 (6 bases each). The V end lost 2 bases, the J end lost 9 bases, and 8 bases lay between the germline ends. The CDR3 contains 11 residues. Germline lookup yields CDR1 DFQATT and CDR2 SNEGSKA (reference sequence). CDR3 amino acids: CSARRGREQFF. The CDR3 DNA reads TGCAGTGCTAGACGGGGGCGTGAGCAGTTCTTC.

This clone has more than one count but fewer than ten. V usage is TRBV28 and J usage is TRBJ1-4, with D hard to call. This CDR3 has 14 amino acids. Germline V gene lookup returns CDR1 MDHEN and CDR2 SYDVKM. V shed 4 bases and J shed 5 bases, with 11 bases lying between them. This chain's CDR3 is CASSSPTDNEKLFF. The CDR3, as DNA: TGTGCCAGCAGTTCCCCGACGGACAATGAAAAACTGTTTTTT.

The chain links TRBV2 to TRBJ2-5; D could derive from TRBD1 or TRBD2 (5 bases each). V was cut by 9 bases and J by 5 bases, with 19 bases left in between. The length of the CDR3 is 14 residues. Germline V gene lookup returns CDR1 SNHLY and CDR2 FYNNEI. The CDR3 nucleotides read TGTGCCAGTTGCTGGGGCGGAGGCCTTGAGACCCAGTACTTC. It yields the protein CASCWGGGLETQYF.

The sample holds one count of this clone. The CDR3 bases are TGTGCCAGCAGCTTCGGGACCCAGCGTGAGGCCCAGTACTTC. It encodes CASSFGTQREAQYF. The chain employs TRBV9 and TRBJ2-5; D might be TRBD1 or TRBD2, each matching 5 bases. There are 14 residues in the CDR3. Germline lookup yields CDR1 SGDLS and CDR2 YYNGEE. The germline V and J ends were trimmed by 4 bases and 9 bases, with 19 bases remaining between them.

J is TRBJ2-7 and V is TRBV10-1; TRBD2 aligns across 7 bases. This CDR3 is built from 14 residues. After removal of 0 bases from V and 3 bases from J, the junction contained 2 bases not matched to a gene. Germline CDR1 and CDR2: WNHNN and SYGVQD (reference sequence). The CDR3 region has the DNA TGCGCCAGCAGTGAGTCGGGGACTAACTACGAGCAGTACTTC. This codes for CASSESGTNYEQYF.

The CDR3 here is CASSPTGYSNQPQHF. DNA of the CDR3: TGTGCCAGCAGCCCGACAGGCTATAGCAATCAGCCCCAGCATTTT. The V gene is TRBV6-5, the J gene TRBJ1-5; D might be TRBD1 (6 bases). CDR1 is MNHEY and CDR2 is SVGAGI in the germline V gene. Trimming shortened V by 6 bases and J by 0 bases, and 12 bases separated the two germline ends. The CDR3 has 15 amino acids.

The CDR3 is CASSPFGMEDSPLHF. CDR3 bases: TGTGCCAGCTCACCATTCGGTATGGAGGACTCACCCCTCCACTTT. The rearrangement links TRBV18 to TRBJ1-6; D is uncertain. V was cut by 2 bases and J by 10 bases, with 15 bases left in between. Germline V gene sequence: CDR1 KGHSH, CDR2 LQKENI. This CDR3 has 15 amino acids.

The CDR3 region has the DNA TGTGCCTGGAGTGTATTCATGGGAGGGACAGTCTCTAGCACAGATACGCAGTATTTT. It yields the protein CAWSVFMGGTVSSTDTQYF. V is TRBV30 and J is TRBJ2-3; tentatively, D is TRBD1 or TRBD2 (7 bases each). The germline V and J ends were trimmed by 0 bases and 0 bases, with 22 bases remaining between them. Germline assignment: CDR1 GTSNPN and CDR2 SVGIG (reference sequence). CDR3 size: 19 residues.

The chain combines TRBV20-1 with TRBJ2-1; 7 bases align to TRBD2. Per germline, CDR1 DFQATT and CDR2 SNEGSKA (reference sequence). This CDR3 contains 11 residues. The J segment lost 8 bases and the V segment lost 4 bases, leaving 2 bases of the junction unmatched. The CDR3 DNA reads as TGCAGTGCTAACCGGGAGGATGAGCAGTTCTTC. It codes for CSANREDEQFF.

The CDR3 spells CSVEGGNGYTF. Written as DNA, the CDR3 is TGCAGCGTTGAAGGTGGAAATGGCTACACCTTC. V and J are TRBV29-1 and TRBJ1-2, with no clear D. Trimming took 1 base from V and 6 from J, leaving 6 bases between them. Germline CDR1 is SQVTM and CDR2 is ANQGSEA. This CDR3 has 11 amino acids. Drawing the rest from reference TRBV29-1 and TRBJ1-2, the complete variable domain is SAVISQKPSRDICQRGTSLTIQCQVDSQVTMMFWYRQQPGQSLTLIATANQGSEATYESGFVIDKFPISRPNLTFSTLTVSNMSPEDSSIYLCSVEGGNGYTFGSGTRLTVV.

V usage is TRBV15 and J usage is TRBJ1-2, with D maybe TRBD1 (6 bases). The V gene lost 1 base and the J gene lost 7 bases, with 16 bases spanning the gap. Germline V gives CDR1 LNHNV, CDR2 YYDKDF (reference sequence). The CDR3 consists of 15 residues. Written as DNA, the CDR3 is TGTGCCACCAGCAGAGCCCCGGACAGTTCCTCTGGCTACACCTTC. Translation: CATSRAPDSSSGYTF.

This chain links TRBV13 with TRBJ2-2, with D possibly matching TRBD1 (6 bases). This CDR3 region has 15 residues. V was pared by 5 bases and J by 0 bases, with 10 bases between. Per germline, CDR1 PRHDT and CDR2 FYEKMQ (reference sequence). For the CDR3, the DNA is TGTGCCAGCAGCCCCGGACAGACGAACACCGGGGAGCTGTTTTTT. Translating it yields CASSPGQTNTGELFF.

The rearrangement uses TRBV5-1 and TRBJ2-7, with TRBD1 matching over 7 bases. The CDR3 is made up of 15 amino acids. Trimming took 0 bases from V and 5 from J; bases not matched to a gene: 8. Looked up from germline, CDR1 is SGHRS and CDR2 is YFSETQ. CDR3 coding DNA: TGCGCCAGCAGCTTGGGGCAGGGGGTAGGTAACGAGCAGTACTTC. Protein sequence: CASSLGQGVGNEQYF.

The chain links TRBV7-2 to TRBJ1-2, with a possible D match to TRBD1 (6 bases). CDR3 length equals 16 residues. The ends were cut back, 2 bases at V and 1 base at J, with 14 bases in the middle. CDR1 SGHTA and CDR2 FQGNSA come from the germline V gene. CDR3 region: CASSLSPGHNNYGYTF. Here the CDR3 DNA reads TGTGCCAGCAGCTTAAGTCCGGGACACAATAACTATGGCTACACCTTC.

With respect to this clone: This sample includes further DNA sequences coding for the same CDR3. The chain uses TRBV7-2 and TRBJ1-2; 9 bases map to TRBD1. V shed 5 bases, J shed 1 base, and the junction held 2 bases outside the gene matches. In germline, CDR1 is SGHTA, CDR2 FQGNSA. This CDR3 contains 14 residues. CDR3 nucleotides: TGTGCCAGCAGCCCGGACAGGGGTAACTATGGCTACACCTTC. The encoded protein is CASSPDRGNYGYTF.

The chain links TRBV14 to TRBJ2-7; D perhaps matches TRBD1 (6 bases). V was cut by 1 base and J by 2 bases, with 27 bases left in between. The CDR3 has 20 residues. Germline CDR1 and CDR2: SGHDN and FVKESK. CDR3 protein: CASSQAGKDSHVGAPYEQYF. As DNA, the CDR3 is TGTGCCAGCAGCCAAGCCGGCAAGGACAGCCACGTTGGGGCACCCTACGAGCAGTACTTC.

The rearrangement links TRBV7-2 to TRBJ1-2; D may be TRBD1 (5 bases). The V gene's germline CDR1 is SGHTA and CDR2 FQGNSA. This CDR3 is built from 13 residues. Trimming removed 4 bases at V and 8 bases at J, with 14 bases between. The CDR3 loop reads CASSSLTVWGYTF. Written as DNA, the CDR3 is TGTGCCAGCAGCTCCCTGACAGTCTGGGGCTACACCTTC.